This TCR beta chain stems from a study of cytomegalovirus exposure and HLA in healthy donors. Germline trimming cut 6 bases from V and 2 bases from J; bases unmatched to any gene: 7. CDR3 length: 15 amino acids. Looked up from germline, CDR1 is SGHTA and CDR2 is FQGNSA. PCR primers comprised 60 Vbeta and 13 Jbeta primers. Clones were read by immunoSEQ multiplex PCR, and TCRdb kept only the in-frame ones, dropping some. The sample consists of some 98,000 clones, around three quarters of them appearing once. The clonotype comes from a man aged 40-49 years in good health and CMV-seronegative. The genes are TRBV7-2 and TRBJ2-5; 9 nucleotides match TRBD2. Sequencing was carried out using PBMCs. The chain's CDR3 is CASSLSAGGQETQYF. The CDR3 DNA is TGTGCCAGCAGTCTTTCGGCGGGGGGGCAAGAGACCCAGTACTTC.